This T cell receptor (beta chain) originates from a study of blood T cell repertoires in COVID-19. Study information: PBMCs, B-cell-depleted T cells, or T cells were the source of the cDNA or gDNA that made up the material.

Source study methods: Reference gene primers were amplified, and this amplification served to estimate nucleated cell counts. Measured with immunoSEQ multiplex PCR; TCRdb has only the in-frame clones, and not every one. V and J calls plus clone size are reproduced from that table; the DNA served to infer D and trimming. This table has more than 150,000 clones, around 83% appearing once. Germline CDR1 reads KGHDR; CDR2 reads SFDVKD. Between the trimmed V and J ends, which lost 3 bases and 7 bases, there was a span of 17 bases. This CDR3 spans 16 amino acids. V and J are TRBV24-1 and TRBJ1-4, with D possibly matching TRBD1 (5 bases). This TCR derives from a man aged 45 to 65 with active or convalescent COVID-19. Sequencing was done on a sample of peripheral blood. The CDR3 is CATSDPARGVGEKLFF. The CDR3, as DNA: TGTGCCACCAGTGATCCTGCCCGGGGGGTCGGTGAAAAACTGTTTTTT.